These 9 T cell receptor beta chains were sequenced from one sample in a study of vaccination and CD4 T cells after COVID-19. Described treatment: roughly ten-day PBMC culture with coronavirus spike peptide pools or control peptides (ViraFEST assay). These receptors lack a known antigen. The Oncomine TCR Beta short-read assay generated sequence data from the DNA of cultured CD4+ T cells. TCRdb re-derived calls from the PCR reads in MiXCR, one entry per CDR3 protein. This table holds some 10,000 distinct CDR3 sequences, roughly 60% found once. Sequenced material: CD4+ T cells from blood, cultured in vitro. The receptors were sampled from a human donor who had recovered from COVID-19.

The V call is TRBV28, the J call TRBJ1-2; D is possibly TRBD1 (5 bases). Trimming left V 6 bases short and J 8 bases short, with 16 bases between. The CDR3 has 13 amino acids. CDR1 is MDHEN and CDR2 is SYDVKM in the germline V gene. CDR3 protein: CASSTGTPPGYTF. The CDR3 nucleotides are TGTGCCAGCAGCACCGGGACGCCGCCAGGCTACACCTTC.

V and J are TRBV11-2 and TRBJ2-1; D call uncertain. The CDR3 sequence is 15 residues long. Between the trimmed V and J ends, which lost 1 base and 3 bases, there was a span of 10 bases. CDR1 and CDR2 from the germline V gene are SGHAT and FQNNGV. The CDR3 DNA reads TGTGCCAGCAGCTTAGGTCCACCCGTCTACAATGAGCAGTTCTTC. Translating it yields CASSLGPPVYNEQFF.

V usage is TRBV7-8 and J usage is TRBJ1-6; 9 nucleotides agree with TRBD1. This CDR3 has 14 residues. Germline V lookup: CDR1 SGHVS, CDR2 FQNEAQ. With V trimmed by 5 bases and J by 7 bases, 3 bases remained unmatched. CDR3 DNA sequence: TGTGCCAGCAGCCCCGACAGGGGGAATTCACCCCTCCACTTT. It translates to CASSPDRGNSPLHF.

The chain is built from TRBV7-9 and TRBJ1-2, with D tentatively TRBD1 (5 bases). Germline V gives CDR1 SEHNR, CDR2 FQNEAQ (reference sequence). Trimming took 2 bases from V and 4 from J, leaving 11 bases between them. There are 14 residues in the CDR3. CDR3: CASSLLEGVYGYTF. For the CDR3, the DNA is TGTGCCAGCAGCTTATTGGAAGGGGTCTATGGCTACACCTTC.

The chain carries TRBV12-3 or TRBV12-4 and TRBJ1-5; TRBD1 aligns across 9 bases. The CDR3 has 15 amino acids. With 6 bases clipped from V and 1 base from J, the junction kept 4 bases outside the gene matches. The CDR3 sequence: CASRGTGKSNQPQHF. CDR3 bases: TGTGCCAGCAGGGGGACAGGGAAAAGCAATCAGCCCCAGCATTTT.

The CDR3 loop is CATSRDGWGLAGGPRETQYF. The CDR3 DNA sequence: TGTGCCACCAGCAGAGATGGATGGGGACTAGCGGGGGGGCCCCGGGAGACCCAGTACTTC. V and J are TRBV15 and TRBJ2-5, with TRBD2 identical over 16 bases. Germline CDR1 and CDR2: LNHNV and YYDKDF (reference sequence). Trimming at V came to 0 bases and at J to 5 bases, leaving 12 bases not matched to a gene. The CDR3 consists of 20 residues.

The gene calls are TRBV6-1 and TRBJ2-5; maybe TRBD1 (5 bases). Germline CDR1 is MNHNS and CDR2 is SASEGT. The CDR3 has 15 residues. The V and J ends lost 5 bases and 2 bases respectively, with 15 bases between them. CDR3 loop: CASSPQGAGQETQYF. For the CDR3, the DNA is TGTGCCAGCAGTCCCCAAGGGGCAGGGCAAGAGACCCAGTACTTC.

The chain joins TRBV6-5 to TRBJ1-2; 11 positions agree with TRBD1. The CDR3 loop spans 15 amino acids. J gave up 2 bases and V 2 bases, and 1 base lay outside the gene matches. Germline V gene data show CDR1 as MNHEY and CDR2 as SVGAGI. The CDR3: CASSYRDRGNYGYTF. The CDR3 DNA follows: TGTGCCAGCAGTTACCGGGACAGGGGGAACTATGGCTACACCTTC.

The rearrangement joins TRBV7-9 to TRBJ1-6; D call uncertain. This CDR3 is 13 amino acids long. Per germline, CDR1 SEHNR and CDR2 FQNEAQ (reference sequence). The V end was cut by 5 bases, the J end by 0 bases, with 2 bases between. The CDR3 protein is CASSLSYNSPLHF. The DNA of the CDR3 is TGTGCCAGCAGCCTCTCCTATAATTCACCCCTCCACTTT.